Ten or more counts support the clone carrying this T cell receptor (beta chain). What it recognizes is unknown. Unique molecular identifiers were attached to individual cDNA molecules. TCRdb called the 5' RACE reads again in MiXCR, with one record for every CDR3 protein. The data contain about 60,000 distinct CDR3 sequences, more than 12% of them singletons. This specimen comes from a study of early T cells in non-severe SARS-CoV-2 infection. In the study overall: Chains stayed unpaired after sequencing of bulk RNA from unsorted whole blood. Study results and caveats: Private and CD4 specificities were missed by VDJdb matching, skewed to anti-spike CD8.

The CDR3 spans 13 residues. The germline gives CDR1 SGHRS, CDR2 YFSETQ. J was trimmed by 2 bases and V by 4 bases; bases with no gene match: 3. The rearrangement joins TRBV5-1 to TRBJ2-7; 7 bases line up with TRBD1. The clonotype originates from an adult who was a healthcare worker with PCR-confirmed SARS-CoV-2 infection or an uninfected control (not recorded which). The specimen comprised whole blood, sampled at baseline. CDR3 DNA: TGCGCCAGCAGCGTCGGGACAGCCTACGAGCAGTACTTC. Translating it yields CASSVGTAYEQYF.